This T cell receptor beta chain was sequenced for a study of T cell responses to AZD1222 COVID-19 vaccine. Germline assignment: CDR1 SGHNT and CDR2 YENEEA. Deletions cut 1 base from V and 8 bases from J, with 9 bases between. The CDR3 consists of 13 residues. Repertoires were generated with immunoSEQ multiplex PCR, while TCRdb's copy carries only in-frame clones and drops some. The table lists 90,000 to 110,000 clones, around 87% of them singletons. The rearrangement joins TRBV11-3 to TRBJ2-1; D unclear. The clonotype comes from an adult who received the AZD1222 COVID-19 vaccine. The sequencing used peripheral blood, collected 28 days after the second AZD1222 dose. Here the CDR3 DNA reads TGTGCCAGCAGCTTAGCACTACGCCATGAGCAGTTCTTC. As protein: CASSLALRHEQFF.